There are a few counts of the clone carrying this TCR beta chain. The data originate from a study of sequential checkpoint blockade in melanoma. The treatment is: randomized to nivolumab then ipilimumab (arm A) or the reverse (arm B). DNA-damaging chemotherapy had not been given to any patient beforehand. CDR3 length: 15 amino acids. V lost 2 bases and J lost 4; bases outside the gene matches: 7. Germline lookup yields CDR1 MNHGY and CDR2 SAAAGT. Generated by immunoSEQ multiplex PCR, the TCRdb table keeps only in-frame clones and is missing some. Of 3,000 to 4,000 clones in the sample, around 21% were seen once.

The chain carries TRBV6-8 and TRBJ2-7; 8 positions match TRBD2. This receptor was identified in a human donor with melanoma. Sequencing was performed on tumor tissue (inferred from file names), taken from a patient given nivolumab and ipilimumab in sequence. The CDR3 here is CASSYGAGGHYEQYF. DNA for the CDR3: TGTGCCAGCAGTTACGGGGCGGGGGGACATTACGAGCAGTACTTC.